This note documents a single T cell receptor beta chain sequence. Its antigen is not known. The PCR was carried out with 60 Vbeta primers and 13 Jbeta primers. Original methodology: In a later analysis, of around 80 million unique beta chains, around 9.9 million appeared in at least two donors. The protocol was immunoSEQ multiplex PCR, while the TCRdb copy is restricted to in-frame clones and leaves out a portion. V, J and clone size reflect that table, while D and trimming were determined from the DNA. Of roughly 100,000 clones detected, about 81% appear once; the ten largest clones hold approximately 2%. The data originate from a study of cytomegalovirus exposure and HLA in healthy donors. Study at large: Unique TCR beta sequences numbering some 120 million came from 150 million to 200 million T cells in an earlier analysis. Overall study results and limits: Fewer N-insertions than the approximately 700-donor mean were reportedly shown by an Asian-associated ancestry cluster in a later analysis. In all likelihood, a cluster of highly shared sequence variants was a sequencing artifact.

CDR1 and CDR2 (germline): LNHDA, SQIVND (reference sequence). V was clipped by 0 bases and J by 3 bases, with 11 bases between them. The CDR3 contains 16 residues. Sequencing was carried out using PBMCs. The sequence derives from a man aged 25 to 40 in good health and CMV-seronegative. This chain links TRBV19 with TRBJ1-4; D remains ambiguous. DNA of the CDR3: TGTGCCAGTAGTATAGATCCGGAACAGCCTAATGAAAAACTGTTTTTT. It translates to CASSIDPEQPNEKLFF.